This T cell receptor beta chain originates from a study of cytomegalovirus exposure and HLA in healthy donors. Study-wide results and caveats: The authors listed 164 TCR beta chains as cytomegalovirus-associated.

In the PCR, 60 Vbeta and 13 Jbeta primers were used. Produced via immunoSEQ multiplex PCR; TCRdb's table is partial and in-frame only. The data show about 180,000 clones, roughly three quarters seen once. Concerning this clone itself: Antigen specificity is unknown.

The CDR3 runs 15 residues. Trimming cost V 5 bases and J 4 bases, with 17 bases left between them. CDR1 and CDR2 (germline): MNHEY, SVGAGI. The sequence derives from a woman aged 25 to 39 in good health and CMV-seropositive. The chain has TRBV6-5 and TRBJ2-5; a possible D gene is TRBD2 (6 bases). Specimen: PBMCs. CDR3 loop: CASSPGTVGPETQYF. The CDR3 nucleotides are TGTGCCAGCAGTCCCGGGACTGTGGGACCAGAGACCCAGTACTTC.